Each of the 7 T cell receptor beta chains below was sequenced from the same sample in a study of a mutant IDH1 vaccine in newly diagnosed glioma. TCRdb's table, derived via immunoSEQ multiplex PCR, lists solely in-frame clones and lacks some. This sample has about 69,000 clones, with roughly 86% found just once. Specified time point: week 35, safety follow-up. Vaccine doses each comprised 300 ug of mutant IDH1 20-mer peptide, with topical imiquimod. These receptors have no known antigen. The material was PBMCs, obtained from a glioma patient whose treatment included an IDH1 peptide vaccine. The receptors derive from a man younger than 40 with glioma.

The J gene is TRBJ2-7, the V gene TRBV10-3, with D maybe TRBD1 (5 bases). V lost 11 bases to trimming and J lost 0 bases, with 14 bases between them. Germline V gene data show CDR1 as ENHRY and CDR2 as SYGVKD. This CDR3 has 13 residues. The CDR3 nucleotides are TGTGCCGTGCAGCAGGGCCCCTCCTACGAGCAGTACTTC. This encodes CAVQQGPSYEQYF.

The CDR3 DNA reads as TGCAGCGTTAGGGTTGGGGAAAAACTGTTTTTT. Its protein is CSVRVGEKLFF. The chain has TRBV29-1 and TRBJ1-4; no clear D gene. Germline-derived CDR1 and CDR2 are SQVTM and ANQGSEA. This CDR3 has 11 amino acids. V dropped 5 bases and J dropped 8 bases, with 9 bases sitting between them.

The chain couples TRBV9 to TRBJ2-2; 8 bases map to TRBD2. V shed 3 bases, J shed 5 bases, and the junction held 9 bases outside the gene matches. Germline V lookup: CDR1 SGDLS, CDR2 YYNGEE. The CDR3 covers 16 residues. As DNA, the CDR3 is TGTGCCAGCAGCGCCACCGGGACTAGAGGTACCGGGGAGCTGTTTTTT. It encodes CASSATGTRGTGELFF.

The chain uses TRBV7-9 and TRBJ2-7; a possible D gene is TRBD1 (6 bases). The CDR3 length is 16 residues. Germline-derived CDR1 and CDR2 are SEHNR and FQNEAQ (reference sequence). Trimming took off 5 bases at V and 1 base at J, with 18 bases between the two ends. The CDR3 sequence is CASSRIPGHQSYEQYF. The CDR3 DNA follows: TGTGCCAGCAGCCGAATACCGGGACACCAGTCCTACGAGCAGTACTTC. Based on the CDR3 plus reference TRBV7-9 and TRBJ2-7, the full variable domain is DTGVSQNPRHKITKRGQNVTFRCDPISEHNRLYWYRQTLGQGPEFLTYFQNEAQLEKSRLLSDRFSAERPKGSFSTLEIQRTEQGDSAMYLCASSRIPGHQSYEQYFGPGTRLTVT.

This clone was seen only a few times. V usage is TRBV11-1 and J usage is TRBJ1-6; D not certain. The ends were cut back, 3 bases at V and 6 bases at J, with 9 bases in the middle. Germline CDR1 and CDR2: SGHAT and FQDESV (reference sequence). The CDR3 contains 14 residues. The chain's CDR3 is CASSFGRSNSPLHF. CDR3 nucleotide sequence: TGTGCCAGCAGCTTCGGACGGAGTAATTCACCCCTCCACTTT.

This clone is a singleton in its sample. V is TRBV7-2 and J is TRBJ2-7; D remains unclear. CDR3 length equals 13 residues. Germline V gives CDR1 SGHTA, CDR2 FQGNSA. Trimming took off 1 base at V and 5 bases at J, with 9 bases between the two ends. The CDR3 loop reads CASSLESRHEQYF. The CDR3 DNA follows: TGTGCCAGCAGCTTAGAAAGCAGGCACGAGCAGTACTTC.

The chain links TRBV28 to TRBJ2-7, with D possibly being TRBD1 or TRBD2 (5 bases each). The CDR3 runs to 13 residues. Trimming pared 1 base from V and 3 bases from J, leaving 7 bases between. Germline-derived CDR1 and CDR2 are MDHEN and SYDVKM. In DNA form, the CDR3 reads TGTGCCAGCAGTTTATTTGGGGGCTACGAGCAGTACTTC. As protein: CASSLFGGYEQYF. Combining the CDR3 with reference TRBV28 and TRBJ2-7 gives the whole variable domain DVKVTQSSRYLVKRTGEKVFLECVQDMDHENMFWYRQDPGLGLRLIYFSYDVKMKEKGDIPEGYSVSREKKERFSLILESASTNQTSMYLCASSLFGGYEQYFGPGTRLTVT.